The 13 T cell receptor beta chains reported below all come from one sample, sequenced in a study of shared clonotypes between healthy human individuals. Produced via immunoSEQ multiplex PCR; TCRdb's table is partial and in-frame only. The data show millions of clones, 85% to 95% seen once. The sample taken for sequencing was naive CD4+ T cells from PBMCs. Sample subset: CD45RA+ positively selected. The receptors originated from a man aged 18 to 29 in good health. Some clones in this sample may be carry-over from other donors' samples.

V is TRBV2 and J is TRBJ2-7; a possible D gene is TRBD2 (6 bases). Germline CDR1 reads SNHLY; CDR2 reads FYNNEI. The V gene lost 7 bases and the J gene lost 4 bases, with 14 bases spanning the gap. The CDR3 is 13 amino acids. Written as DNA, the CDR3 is TGTGCCAGCACCTCGGGGGTCGGGTACGAGCAGTACTTC. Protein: CASTSGVGYEQYF. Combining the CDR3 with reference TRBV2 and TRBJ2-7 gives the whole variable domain EPEVTQTPSHQVTQMGQEVILRCVPISNHLYFYWYRQILGQKVEFLVSFYNNEISEKSEIFDDQFSVERPDGSNFTLKIRSTKLEDSAMYFCASTSGVGYEQYFGPGTRLTVT.

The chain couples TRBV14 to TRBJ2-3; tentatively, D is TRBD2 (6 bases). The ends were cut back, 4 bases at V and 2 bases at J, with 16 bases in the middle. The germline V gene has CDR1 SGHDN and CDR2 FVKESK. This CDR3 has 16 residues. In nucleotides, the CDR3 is TGTGCCAGCAGCCGGTCGGGACTTTCGATCACAGATACGCAGTATTTT. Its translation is CASSRSGLSITDTQYF.

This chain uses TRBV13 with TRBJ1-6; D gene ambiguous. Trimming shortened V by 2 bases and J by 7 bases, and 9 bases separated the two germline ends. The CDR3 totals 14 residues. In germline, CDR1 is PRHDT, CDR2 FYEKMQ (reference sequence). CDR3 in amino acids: CASSLRQSNSPLHF. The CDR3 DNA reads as TGTGCCAGCAGCTTACGTCAGTCCAATTCACCCCTCCACTTT.

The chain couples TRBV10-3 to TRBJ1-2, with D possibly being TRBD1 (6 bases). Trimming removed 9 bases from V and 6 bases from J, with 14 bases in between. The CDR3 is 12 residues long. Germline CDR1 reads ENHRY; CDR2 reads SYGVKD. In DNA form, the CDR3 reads TGTGCCATAACAGGGAGGAGGGATGGCTACACCTTC. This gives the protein CAITGRRDGYTF.

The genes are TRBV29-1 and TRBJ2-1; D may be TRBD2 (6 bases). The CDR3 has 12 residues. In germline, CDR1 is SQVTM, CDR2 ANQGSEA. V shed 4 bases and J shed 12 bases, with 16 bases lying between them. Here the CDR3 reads CSVARDFGWQFF. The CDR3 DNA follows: TGCAGCGTTGCCCGGGACTTCGGATGGCAGTTCTTC.

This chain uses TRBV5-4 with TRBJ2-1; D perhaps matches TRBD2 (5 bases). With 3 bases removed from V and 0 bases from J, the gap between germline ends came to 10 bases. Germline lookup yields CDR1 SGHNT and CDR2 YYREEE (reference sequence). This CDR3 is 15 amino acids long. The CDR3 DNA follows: TGTGCCAGCAGCTCGGCGGGTAGCTCCTACAATGAGCAGTTCTTC. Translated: CASSSAGSSYNEQFF.

The CDR3 is CASSVDNLANVLTF. The DNA of the CDR3 is TGTGCCAGCAGCGTAGATAATCTCGCCAACGTCCTGACTTTC. This chain links TRBV9 with TRBJ2-6; no reliable D call. There are 14 residues in the CDR3. V was clipped by 0 bases and J by 7 bases, with 8 bases between them. The V gene's germline CDR1 is SGDLS and CDR2 YYNGEE.

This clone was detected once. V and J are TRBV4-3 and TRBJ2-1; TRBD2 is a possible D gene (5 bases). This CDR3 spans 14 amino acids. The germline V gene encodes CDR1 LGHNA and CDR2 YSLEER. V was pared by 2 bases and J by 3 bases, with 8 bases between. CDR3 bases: TGCGCCAGCAGCCAACAACTAGGCTACAATGAGCAGTTCTTC. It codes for CASSQQLGYNEQFF.

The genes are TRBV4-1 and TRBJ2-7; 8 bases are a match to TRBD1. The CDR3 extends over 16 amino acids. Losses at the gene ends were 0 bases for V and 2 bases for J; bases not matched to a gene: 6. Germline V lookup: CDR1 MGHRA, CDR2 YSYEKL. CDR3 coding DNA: TGCGCCAGCAGCCAAGAACTAAGGACAGGGCCCTACGAGCAGTACTTC. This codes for CASSQELRTGPYEQYF.

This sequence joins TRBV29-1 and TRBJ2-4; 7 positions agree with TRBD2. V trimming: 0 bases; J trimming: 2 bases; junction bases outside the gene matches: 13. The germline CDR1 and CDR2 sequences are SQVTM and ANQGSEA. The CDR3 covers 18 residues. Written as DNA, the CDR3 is TGCAGCGTTGAAGATCGTCAGCGGGGCGTAAGCACCAAAAACATTCAGTACTTC. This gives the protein CSVEDRQRGVSTKNIQYF.

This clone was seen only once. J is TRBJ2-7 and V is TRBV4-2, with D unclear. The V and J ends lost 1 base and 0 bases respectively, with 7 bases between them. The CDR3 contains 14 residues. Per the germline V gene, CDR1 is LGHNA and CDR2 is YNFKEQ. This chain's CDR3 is CASSQAHSSYEQYF. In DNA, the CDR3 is TGTGCCAGCAGCCAAGCTCACAGCTCCTACGAGCAGTACTTC.

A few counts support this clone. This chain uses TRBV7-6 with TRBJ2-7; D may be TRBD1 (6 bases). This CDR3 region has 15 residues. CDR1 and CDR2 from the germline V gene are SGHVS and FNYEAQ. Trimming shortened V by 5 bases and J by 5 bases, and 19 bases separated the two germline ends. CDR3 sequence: CASSRLSQGRDEQYF. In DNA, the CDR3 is TGTGCCAGCAGCCGCCTCTCACAGGGAAGGGACGAGCAGTACTTC.

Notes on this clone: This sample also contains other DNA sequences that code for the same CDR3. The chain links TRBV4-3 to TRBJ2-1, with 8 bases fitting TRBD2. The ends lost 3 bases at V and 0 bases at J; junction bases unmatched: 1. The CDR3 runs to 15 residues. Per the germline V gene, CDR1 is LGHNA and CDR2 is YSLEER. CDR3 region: CASSQSGSSYNEQFF. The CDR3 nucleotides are TGCGCCAGCAGCCAGAGCGGGAGCTCCTACAATGAGCAGTTCTTC.